Below, 5 T cell receptor beta chains from the same sample are listed, as sequenced in a study of graft-versus-host responses after intestinal transplantation. Measured with immunoSEQ multiplex PCR; TCRdb has only the in-frame clones, and not every one. The profile shows roughly 56,000 clones, approximately 90% of them singletons. Sequenced here: PBMCs, sampled about 120 days after intestinal transplantation. These receptors were taken from a human patient who received an intestinal transplant, so some T cells may come from the graft donor.

The V call is TRBV6-5, the J call TRBJ2-3; 13 nucleotides agree with TRBD2. CDR1 MNHEY and CDR2 SVGAGI come from the germline V gene. The CDR3 sequence is 16 residues long. J was trimmed by 1 base and V by 2 bases; bases with no gene match: 0. The chain's CDR3 is CASSYGTSGGTDTQYF. The CDR3 coding sequence is TGTGCCAGCAGTTACGGGACTAGCGGGGGCACAGATACGCAGTATTTT.

This clone appeared once. The V gene is TRBV27, the J gene TRBJ1-1, with a possible D match to TRBD1 (6 bases). The V gene's germline CDR1 is MNHEY and CDR2 SMNVEV (reference sequence). This CDR3 region has 15 residues. Trimming stripped 3 bases from V and 7 bases from J, with 18 bases between. CDR3 sequence: CASSFANTGYGEAFF. The DNA of the CDR3 is TGTGCCAGCAGTTTTGCCAATACAGGGTATGGTGAAGCTTTCTTT.

This clone was found once. This chain connects TRBV30 to TRBJ2-6, with 8 bases lining up with TRBD1. The CDR3 totals 18 residues. Germline loops: CDR1 GTSNPN, CDR2 SVGIG (reference sequence). The V gene end was trimmed by 1 base and the J gene end by 0 bases; junction bases not matched to a gene: 8. CDR3: CAWSGRGTGASGANVLTF. The CDR3 nucleotides read TGTGCCTGGAGTGGAAGGGGGACAGGAGCCTCTGGGGCCAACGTCCTGACTTTC.

V usage is TRBV2 and J usage is TRBJ2-3, with D possibly matching TRBD1 (5 bases). The V and J ends lost 6 bases and 4 bases respectively, with 17 bases between them. CDR3 length equals 15 residues. Looked up from germline, CDR1 is SNHLY and CDR2 is FYNNEI. The CDR3 region is CASSAGNPGPDTQYF. The CDR3 DNA is TGTGCCAGCAGCGCAGGGAACCCGGGCCCAGATACGCAGTATTTT.

This sequence joins TRBV21-1 and TRBJ2-7; TRBD1, the table's D call, lacks a check against the DNA. TRBV21-1 is noted as a pseudogene. The CDR3 is 14 amino acids. The CDR3: CASSKATGGFEQYF. The CDR3 DNA sequence: TGTGCCAGCAGCAAAGCTACAGGGGGCTTCGAGCAGTACTTC.